This T cell receptor (beta chain) was obtained from a study of blood T cell repertoires in COVID-19. Participant-given clinical history determined each cohort assignment. Using immunoSEQ multiplex PCR, the repertoire was profiled, and TCRdb retains in-frame clones only, with some absent. Counted here are about 130,000 clones, roughly 87% occurring once; the ten biggest clones make up roughly 18%. This TCR derives from a man aged 30 to 45 who had recovered from COVID-19. Source material: PBMCs or T cells enriched from blood (not recorded which).

CDR3 in DNA: TGTGCCAGCTCACCCGCACAGGGGGCCAGCTATGGCTACACCTTC. Its translation: CASSPAQGASYGYTF. V usage is TRBV18 and J usage is TRBJ1-2; 9 nucleotides agree with TRBD1. Germline loops: CDR1 KGHSH, CDR2 LQKENI. The CDR3 runs 15 residues. Trimming at V came to 3 bases and at J to 4 bases, leaving 6 bases not matched to a gene.